Only a few counts were recorded for the clone carrying this TCR beta chain. Preparation of the TCRbeta library used unique molecular identifiers. Using its own MiXCR run on the PCR reads, TCRdb lists one record per CDR3 protein. This table has 250,000 to 350,000 distinct CDR3 sequences, 9.5% to 10% appearing once. Germline V CDR1 and CDR2: SEHNR, FQNEAQ (reference sequence). The CDR3 has 16 amino acids. The V and J ends lost 2 bases and 5 bases respectively, with 19 bases between them. The data were obtained in a study of T-cell reconstitution after alpha-beta-depleted transplantation in children. The chain recombines TRBV7-9 with TRBJ2-7; D not certain. The clonotype was recovered from a human donor who donated a stem cell graft to a child with SCID. Sequencing was performed on PBMCs from the stem cell graft donor, taken from the stem cell graft. The CDR3 bases are TGTGCCAGCAGCTTAAGTTTATCGGGTTCCGGGCACGAGCAGTACTTC. Translating it yields CASSLSLSGSGHEQYF.